This T cell receptor (beta chain) was profiled in a study of Ad26.COV2.S vaccination and SARS-CoV-2 variants. About this clone itself: Its matching antigen is unknown.

Data came from immunoSEQ multiplex PCR; TCRdb stores just in-frame clones and leaves some out. The data hold roughly 320,000 clones, with about nine tenths observed a single time. Treatment defined: 15 to 20 received Ad26.COV2.S at low or high dose, single or two shots; 5 received placebo; per-sample allocation not given. Sampling was performed 63 days after the first vaccine or placebo injection. CDR1 is LNHDA and CDR2 is SQIVND in the germline V gene (reference sequence). V was trimmed by 5 bases and J by 2 bases, leaving 4 bases between them. CDR3 length: 13 amino acids. Study results and limitations: The breadth of spike-specific CD8+ and CD4+ T cell responses after vaccination was reportedly substantial. Participants in the vaccine arm had higher spike-specific TCR breadth; placebo recipients had lower.

The source was peripheral blood, collected in a trial of Ad26.COV2.S vaccine versus placebo. The J gene is TRBJ2-6, the V gene TRBV19; D is ambiguous. This TCR came from a person between 18 and 65 years old who received the Ad26.COV2.S COVID-19 vaccine or a placebo. The CDR3 loop reads CASSSTGANVLTF. The DNA for the CDR3 is TGTGCCAGTAGTTCCACTGGGGCCAACGTCCTGACTTTC.